The next 20 T cell receptor beta chains were all read from a single sample in a study of blood T cell repertoires in COVID-19. Sequenced by immunoSEQ multiplex PCR; TCRdb stores in-frame clones only, minus some. Among over 130,000 clones listed, 86% were seen once. Material: peripheral blood. Receptors originate from a man aged 65 to 85 with acute or convalescent COVID-19.

The gene calls are TRBV6-5 and TRBJ2-7, with D perhaps matching TRBD1 (5 bases). The CDR3 consists of 15 residues. The V end lost 0 bases, the J end lost 4 bases, and 13 bases lay between the germline ends. Germline CDR1 is MNHEY and CDR2 is SVGAGI. The CDR3 DNA follows: TGTGCCAGCAGTTACTCGGATACACCAGGGTACGAGCAGTACTTC. As protein: CASSYSDTPGYEQYF.

The V and J genes are TRBV28 and TRBJ1-2; D is uncertain. CDR3 length: 14 amino acids. Germline V gives CDR1 MDHEN, CDR2 SYDVKM. Trimming cost V 6 bases and J 0 bases, with 11 bases left between them. The CDR3 spells CASSLVSPNYGYTF. The CDR3 coding sequence is TGTGCCAGCAGCCTAGTCTCCCCTAACTATGGCTACACCTTC.

In its sample, this clone was seen once. The chain is built from TRBV29-1 and TRBJ2-7; perhaps TRBD1 as D (5 bases). The length of the CDR3 is 14 residues. Germline V gene data show CDR1 as SQVTM and CDR2 as ANQGSEA. V lost 1 base to trimming and J lost 3 bases, with 13 bases between them. In nucleotides, the CDR3 is TGCAGCGTTGAAGTGGAAGGGGTCCTCTACGAGCAGTACTTC. Protein product: CSVEVEGVLYEQYF.

CDR3 amino acids: CASSPRGRIGLNTEAFF. CDR3 DNA sequence: TGTGCCAGCAGTCCCCGGGGGAGAATCGGTTTGAACACTGAAGCTTTCTTT. The chain links TRBV6-6 to TRBJ1-1; D is possibly TRBD1 (5 bases). CDR1 and CDR2 (germline): MNHNY, SVGAGI (reference sequence). The CDR3 totals 17 residues. The V end lost 5 bases, the J end lost 0 bases, and 19 bases lay between the germline ends.

The chain uses TRBV7-9 and TRBJ2-7; 14 bases fit TRBD2. The CDR3 runs to 16 residues. Trimming removed 3 bases from V and 0 bases from J; junction bases left unmatched: 1. Germline CDR1 reads SEHNR; CDR2 reads FQNEAQ (reference sequence). The CDR3 spells CASSFGTSGSSYEQYF. Here the CDR3 DNA reads TGTGCCAGCAGCTTTGGGACTAGCGGGAGCTCCTACGAGCAGTACTTC. Based on the CDR3 plus reference TRBV7-9 and TRBJ2-7, the full variable domain is DTGVSQNPRHKITKRGQNVTFRCDPISEHNRLYWYRQTLGQGPEFLTYFQNEAQLEKSRLLSDRFSAERPKGSFSTLEIQRTEQGDSAMYLCASSFGTSGSSYEQYFGPGTRLTVT.

This rearrangement joins TRBV7-9 to TRBJ2-2, with a possible D match to TRBD2 (7 bases). The V gene lost 6 bases and the J gene lost 5 bases, with 16 bases spanning the gap. The CDR3 spans 15 residues. Germline CDR1 is SEHNR and CDR2 is FQNEAQ (reference sequence). CDR3 DNA sequence: TGTGCCAGCAGTCAGGGCGGGGGCGAGACCGGGGAGCTGTTTTTT. Encoded protein: CASSQGGGETGELFF.

Notes on this clone: The junction and the germline gene differ at one end; a read error may be behind it. This chain connects TRBV5-6 to TRBJ2-4; TRBD1 agrees at 7 bases. CDR1 and CDR2 (germline): SGHDT, YYEEEE. The CDR3 has 11 amino acids. In nucleotides, the CDR3 is TGTGCCAGCAGCTTGTACGGGACAGTCTCATTC. It yields the protein CASSLYGTVSF.

The chain uses TRBV4-3 and TRBJ1-1; 7 bases match TRBD1. Unmatched junction bases numbered 9, after V lost 3 bases and J lost 8 bases. The CDR3 contains 14 residues. Germline assignment: CDR1 LGHNA and CDR2 YSLEER. The CDR3 bases are TGCGCCAGCAGCCAGACGGACAGGTTGGGAGAAGCTTTCTTT. This sequence encodes CASSQTDRLGEAFF.

The chain employs TRBV30 and TRBJ2-1, with TRBD2 as a possible D gene (6 bases). Trimming pared 4 bases from V and 2 bases from J, leaving 12 bases between. The CDR3 covers 14 residues. Germline CDR1 and CDR2: GTSNPN and SVGIG (reference sequence). In DNA form, the CDR3 reads TGTGCCTGGAATTTGGAGGGACCCTACAATGAGCAGTTCTTC. Amino acids: CAWNLEGPYNEQFF. Full variable domain (remainder filled in from reference TRBV30 and TRBJ2-1): SQTIHQWPATLVQPVGSPLSLECTVEGTSNPNLYWYRQAAGRGLQLLFYSVGIGQISSEVPQNLSASRPQDRQFILSSKKLLLSDSGFYLCAWNLEGPYNEQFFGPGTRLTVL.

This chain uses TRBV3-1 (or the pseudogene TRBV3-2) with TRBJ1-1; D is perhaps TRBD1 (6 bases). The V gene lost 3 bases and the J gene lost 7 bases, with 9 bases spanning the gap. CDR1 LGHDT and CDR2 YNNKEL come from the germline V gene (reference sequence). The CDR3 runs 12 residues. CDR3 nucleotide sequence: TGTGCCAGCAGCCACTCGACAGGTGAAGCTTTCTTT. The encoded protein is CASSHSTGEAFF.

V is TRBV3-1 (or the pseudogene TRBV3-2) and J is TRBJ1-4; perhaps TRBD1 as D (5 bases). The CDR3 is 14 residues long. Germline CDR1 LGHDT, CDR2 YNNKEL (reference sequence). V was trimmed by 4 bases and J by 2 bases, leaving 8 bases between them. The CDR3: CASSRGGTNEKLFF. CDR3 nucleotides: TGTGCCAGCAGCCGGGGGGGGACTAATGAAAAACTGTTTTTT.

The V call is TRBV7-2, the J call TRBJ2-5; D is unclear. The germline CDR1 and CDR2 sequences are SGHTA and FQGNSA. V was cut by 2 bases and J by 1 base, with 2 bases left in between. The CDR3 sequence is 12 residues long. For the CDR3, the DNA is TGTGCCAGCAGCTTACGCCAAGAGACCCAGTACTTC. Its protein is CASSLRQETQYF.

This clone has at least ten counts. The J gene is TRBJ2-1, the V gene TRBV6-2 or TRBV6-3; 13 bases line up with TRBD2. Trimming took 4 bases from V and 9 from J; bases not matched to a gene: 6. The CDR3 runs 15 residues. CDR1 is MNHEY, CDR2 SVGEGT, per germline. The CDR3 loop reads CASSFGGLAGREQFF. The CDR3 nucleotides read TGTGCCAGCAGTTTCGGGGGACTAGCGGGACGTGAGCAGTTCTTC.

J is TRBJ1-4 and V is TRBV23-1; no firm D call. TRBV23-1 is given ORF status, its function remaining uncertain. V dropped 0 bases and J dropped 6 bases, with 11 bases sitting between them. This CDR3 contains 15 residues. CDR3 coding DNA: TGCGCCAGCAGTCAATCCAACAGCCCGGATGAAAAACTGTTTTTT. Translated, it gives CASSQSNSPDEKLFF.

This clone has a single count. The rearrangement joins TRBV10-3 to TRBJ2-2, with 14 bases that match TRBD2. This CDR3 is built from 14 residues. V lost 11 bases to trimming and J lost 5 bases; unmatched junction nucleotides: 4. CDR1 and CDR2 from the germline V gene are ENHRY and SYGVKD. The CDR3 loop is CAGGLAGGTGELFF. CDR3 in DNA: TGTGCCGGTGGACTAGCGGGAGGTACCGGGGAGCTGTTTTTT.

The rearrangement uses TRBV4-3 and TRBJ2-1, with 13 bases that match TRBD2. In germline, CDR1 is LGHNA, CDR2 YSLEER. V dropped 0 bases and J dropped 0; count of bases not matched to a gene: 5. The CDR3 has 19 amino acids. CDR3 protein: CASSQERLAGGSSYNEQFF. The CDR3 DNA is TGCGCCAGCAGCCAAGAGCGACTAGCGGGGGGAAGCTCCTACAATGAGCAGTTCTTC.

J is TRBJ1-1 and V is TRBV6-5; TRBD1 matches at 7 bases. Germline V gene data show CDR1 as MNHEY and CDR2 as SVGAGI. The J segment lost 5 bases and the V segment lost 5 bases, leaving 5 bases of the junction unmatched. This CDR3 spans 13 amino acids. DNA for the CDR3: TGTGCCAGCAGTCCCAGGGGGTGGACTGAAGCTTTCTTT. Amino acid sequence: CASSPRGWTEAFF.

This rearrangement joins TRBV9 to TRBJ2-5; the D is unclear. CDR1 and CDR2 from the germline V gene are SGDLS and YYNGEE. The CDR3 contains 16 residues. The V gene lost 0 bases and the J gene lost 2 bases, with 14 bases spanning the gap. The CDR3 spells CASSVAPGQPQETQYF. CDR3 coding DNA: TGTGCCAGCAGCGTAGCCCCTGGGCAGCCTCAAGAGACCCAGTACTTC.

This chain links TRBV5-1 with TRBJ2-3, with 11 positions matching TRBD2. V was pared by 0 bases and J by 4 bases, with 7 bases of the junction left unmatched. Germline assignment: CDR1 SGHRS and CDR2 YFSETQ. This CDR3 spans 17 amino acids. The CDR3 region has the DNA TGCGCCAGCAGCTTGGGGGTAGCGGGAGGGCCATCAGATACGCAGTATTTT. It translates to CASSLGVAGGPSDTQYF.

J is TRBJ1-1 and V is TRBV10-3, with TRBD1 as a possible D gene (5 bases). Trimming pared 0 bases from V and 5 bases from J, leaving 13 bases between. Per the germline V gene, CDR1 is ENHRY and CDR2 is SYGVKD. This CDR3 comprises 15 residues. The CDR3 DNA sequence: TGTGCCATCAGTGAGTCGGATGGGGGGAGGACTGAAGCTTTCTTT. It translates to CAISESDGGRTEAFF.